This T cell receptor (beta chain) was retrieved from a study of T-cell reconstitution after alpha-beta-depleted transplantation in children. Study results and limitations: Where alpha-beta T cells came from about two months after transplant was reportedly several hundred expanded graft clones. Where some patients showed high TCRbeta diversity at day 60, it came from recipient T cells and thymic progenitors that had survived. Most T-cell counts and diversity one year after the transplant came from T cells that were newly produced.

Unique molecular identifiers were used in preparing the TCRbeta library. One entry per CDR3 protein, called by TCRdb with MiXCR from the PCR reads. This table has 550,000 to 600,000 distinct CDR3 sequences, under 30% appearing once. A remark on this clonotype: The antigen is undetermined.

This material consisted of PBMCs, mostly from graft donor cells, taken 360 days after TCRalphabeta/CD19-depleted stem cell transplant. The TCR sequence derives from a boy in the first two years of life who had a stem cell transplant for acute myeloid leukemia, so the T cells may come from the graft donor.

CDR3 sequence reads: CASSLTLQSSGGQGDTQYF. Here the CDR3 DNA reads TGCGCCAGCAGCCTTACTCTTCAAAGTAGCGGGGGGCAGGGAGATACGCAGTATTTT. V is TRBV5-1 and J is TRBJ2-3, with 10 bases lining up with TRBD2. Per the germline V gene, CDR1 is SGHRS and CDR2 is YFSETQ. Losses at the gene ends were 4 bases for V and 5 bases for J; bases not matched to a gene: 19. This CDR3 is 19 amino acids long.